The 27 T cell receptor beta chains below all came from one sample that was sequenced in a study of Ad26.COV2.S vaccination and SARS-CoV-2 variants. Noted treatment: approximately 18 received Ad26.COV2.S at low or high dose, single or two shots; roughly 5 received placebo; per-sample allocation not given. Sampling took place 63 days after the first vaccine or placebo injection. Using immunoSEQ multiplex PCR, the repertoire was profiled, and TCRdb retains in-frame clones only, with some absent. This table has around 250,000 clones, 87% appearing once. This specimen consisted of peripheral blood, obtained in a trial of Ad26.COV2.S vaccine versus placebo. The receptors were gathered from a person aged 18-60 years who received the Ad26.COV2.S COVID-19 vaccine or a placebo.

The chain couples TRBV12-5 to TRBJ2-4; 7 bases map to TRBD2. From germline, CDR1 is LGHNT and CDR2 FRNRAP. The CDR3 is 18 amino acids. The V gene end was trimmed by 1 base and the J gene end by 8 bases; junction bases not matched to a gene: 17. CDR3 DNA sequence: TGTGCTAGTGGTTTGGGTGCGGGGGAGGCCACGCCGTTTGACATTCAGTACTTC. Translation gives CASGLGAGEATPFDIQYF. The entire variable domain, with the rest obtained from reference TRBV12-5 and TRBJ2-4, is as follows: DARVTQTPRHKVTEMGQEVTMRCQPILGHNTVFWYRQTMMQGLELLAYFRNRAPLDDSGMPKDRFSAEMPDATLATLKIQPSEPRDSAVYFCASGLGAGEATPFDIQYFGAGTRLSVL.

The V gene is TRBV5-4, the J gene TRBJ1-4, with TRBD1 matching 9 bases. Germline loops: CDR1 SGHNT, CDR2 YYREEE (reference sequence). This CDR3 is 15 amino acids long. V trimming: 0 bases; J trimming: 8 bases; junction bases outside the gene matches: 5. CDR3 DNA sequence: TGTGCCAGCAGCTTGGCCGGGACAGGGAGAGAAAAACTGTTTTTT. Translating it yields CASSLAGTGREKLFF.

The chain couples TRBV5-5 to TRBJ1-1; 7 bases are a match to TRBD1. CDR1 and CDR2 (germline): SGHKS, YYEKEE (reference sequence). After removal of 0 bases from V and 1 base from J, the junction contained 3 bases not matched to a gene. The CDR3 has 15 residues. The CDR3, as DNA: TGTGCCAGCAGCTTGGTGAACAGGGGGAACACTGAAGCTTTCTTT. Its translation is CASSLVNRGNTEAFF.

This clone showed up just once. V and J are TRBV27 and TRBJ1-6; D call uncertain. This CDR3 contains 15 residues. V dropped 7 bases and J dropped 6 bases, with 16 bases sitting between them. Germline V lookup: CDR1 MNHEY, CDR2 SMNVEV (reference sequence). This chain's CDR3 is CASTPSAGANSPLHF. CDR3 sequence (DNA): TGTGCCAGCACCCCGTCGGCAGGCGCTAATTCACCCCTCCACTTT.

The chain is built from TRBV5-5 and TRBJ1-5, with D perhaps matching TRBD1 (5 bases). This CDR3 is 18 amino acids long. Germline CDR1 and CDR2: SGHKS and YYEKEE (reference sequence). V was trimmed by 3 bases and J by 6 bases, leaving 25 bases between them. The DNA of the CDR3 is TGTGCCAGCAGCTCTACCCTCAGGTCGGGACCCTCAGGTCAGCCCCAGCATTTT. Translated, it gives CASSSTLRSGPSGQPQHF.

V usage is TRBV6-5 and J usage is TRBJ2-7; 10 nucleotides line up with TRBD1. Germline loops: CDR1 MNHEY, CDR2 SVGAGI. The CDR3 contains 15 residues. Unmatched junction bases numbered 4, after V lost 5 bases and J lost 0 bases. As DNA, the CDR3 is TGTGCCAGCAGTCCCGGGACAGGGGCCTCCTACGAGCAGTACGTC. It translates to CASSPGTGASYEQYV.

The chain couples TRBV11-2 to TRBJ2-1; TRBD2 is a possible D gene (5 bases). This CDR3 comprises 14 residues. Germline V gene sequence: CDR1 SGHAT, CDR2 FQNNGV. V was trimmed by 0 bases and J by 10 bases, leaving 13 bases between them. CDR3 bases: TGTGCCAGCAGCTTAGATCGTACGGGCGGGGAGCAGTTCTTC. Its protein is CASSLDRTGGEQFF.

The genes are TRBV14 and TRBJ2-5; 8 nucleotides line up with TRBD2. V lost 3 bases and J lost 0; bases outside the gene matches: 6. The CDR3 is made up of 16 amino acids. Germline V lookup: CDR1 SGHDN, CDR2 FVKESK. CDR3 nucleotide sequence: TGTGCCAGCAGCCACGAGCGGGAGACGTACCAAGAGACCCAGTACTTC. It specifies CASSHERETYQETQYF.

The chain carries TRBV9 and TRBJ2-4; TRBD1 might be the D (5 bases). Germline assignment: CDR1 SGDLS and CDR2 YYNGEE. Trimming shortened V by 4 bases and J by 3 bases, and 14 bases separated the two germline ends. This CDR3 comprises 15 residues. The CDR3 protein is CASSSDTGFKNIQYF. The CDR3 region has the DNA TGTGCCAGCAGCTCGGACACTGGATTCAAAAACATTCAGTACTTC.

This clone was seen more than once but under ten times. The chain is built from TRBV21-1 and TRBJ2-7; the table's TRBD1 call for D was not verified on the DNA. TRBV21-1 is annotated as a pseudogene. This CDR3 comprises 20 residues. The CDR3 sequence is CASSKEWLSVQGHSSYEQYV. The CDR3 coding sequence is TGTGCCAGCAGCAAAGAATGGCTTTCGGTACAGGGACATTCCTCCTACGAGCAGTACGTC.

This chain connects TRBV18 to TRBJ1-4, with a possible D match to TRBD1 (6 bases). The ends were cut back, 1 base at V and 6 bases at J, with 6 bases in the middle. This CDR3 has 13 residues. Germline CDR1 KGHSH, CDR2 LQKENI. Written as DNA, the CDR3 is TGTGCCAGCTCACCACGACAGGATGAAAAACTGTTTTTT. This encodes CASSPRQDEKLFF.

CDR3 DNA: TGCAGTGCTAGTAAGGGGGCAAGAACAGATACGCAGTATTTT. It specifies CSASKGARTDTQYF. The chain links TRBV20-1 to TRBJ2-3; 7 bases match TRBD1. The V gene's germline CDR1 is DFQATT and CDR2 SNEGSKA (reference sequence). The CDR3 is 14 residues long. V dropped 3 bases and J dropped 3; count of bases not matched to a gene: 6.

This chain joins TRBV2 and TRBJ2-7, with 12 bases aligning to TRBD2. Per the germline V gene, CDR1 is SNHLY and CDR2 is FYNNEI. CDR3 size: 15 residues. The J segment lost 4 bases and the V segment lost 5 bases, leaving 6 bases of the junction unmatched. CDR3 loop: CASSPLAGGMYEQYF. DNA of the CDR3: TGTGCCAGCAGTCCCCTAGCGGGGGGGATGTACGAGCAGTACTTC.

The rearrangement joins TRBV3-1 (or the pseudogene TRBV3-2) to TRBJ2-3; the match to TRBD1 covers 7 bases. The CDR3 loop spans 15 amino acids. Germline V gene lookup returns CDR1 LGHDT and CDR2 YNNKEL (reference sequence). V was pared by 4 bases and J by 2 bases, with 6 bases of the junction left unmatched. The DNA of the CDR3 is TGTGCCAGCAGCCCAGGGACAGATCTCACAGATACGCAGTATTTT. Translated: CASSPGTDLTDTQYF.

Only a few counts were recorded for this clone. The genes are TRBV7-9 and TRBJ2-1, with 9 bases fitting TRBD2. CDR1 and CDR2 from the germline V gene are SEHNR and FQNEAQ (reference sequence). The trim removed 4 bases at V and 8 bases at J, leaving 6 bases unmatched. The CDR3 consists of 14 residues. The DNA of the CDR3 is TGTGCCAGCAGCTCCGCGGGAGGGCGGGATGAGCAGTTCTTC. This sequence encodes CASSSAGGRDEQFF. Based on the CDR3 plus reference TRBV7-9 and TRBJ2-1, the full variable domain is DTGVSQNPRHKITKRGQNVTFRCDPISEHNRLYWYRQTLGQGPEFLTYFQNEAQLEKSRLLSDRFSAERPKGSFSTLEIQRTEQGDSAMYLCASSSAGGRDEQFFGPGTRLTVL.

J is TRBJ1-6 and V is TRBV2; D gene uncertain. Germline V gene sequence: CDR1 SNHLY, CDR2 FYNNEI. Trimming cost V 4 bases and J 13 bases, with 11 bases left between them. This CDR3 has 12 residues. The CDR3 region has the DNA TGTGCCAGCAGTGTCTCGACACGTCCCCTCCACTTT. Translated, it gives CASSVSTRPLHF.

The chain employs TRBV7-2 and TRBJ1-3; TRBD1 is a possible D gene (6 bases). CDR3 length: 12 amino acids. Germline CDR1 SGHTA, CDR2 FQGNSA. V was cut by 5 bases and J by 8 bases, with 10 bases left in between. CDR3 amino acids: CASSEQGYTIYF. CDR3 DNA: TGTGCCAGCAGCGAACAGGGTTACACCATATATTTT. Supplemented by reference TRBV7-2 and TRBJ1-3, the full variable domain reads GAGVSQSPSNKVTEKGKDVELRCDPISGHTALYWYRQSLGQGLEFLIYFQGNSAPDKSGLPSDRFSAERTGGSVSTLTIQRTQQEDSAVYLCASSEQGYTIYFGEGSWLTVV.

The genes are TRBV2 and TRBJ2-7; D unresolved. Germline CDR1 SNHLY, CDR2 FYNNEI. CDR3 length equals 18 residues. The V and J ends lost 1 base and 3 bases respectively, with 22 bases between them. Here the CDR3 reads CASSEELTMAYFVYEQYV. The CDR3 nucleotides are TGTGCCAGCAGTGAAGAGTTAACAATGGCCTATTTTGTCTACGAGCAGTACGTC.

This clone was recorded a few times. The chain carries TRBV11-2 and TRBJ2-1; 10 bases are shared with TRBD2. CDR1 and CDR2 (germline): SGHAT, FQNNGV. J was trimmed by 9 bases and V by 4 bases; bases with no gene match: 18. The CDR3 is 18 amino acids. CDR3 sequence (DNA): TGTGCCAGCAGCTCCCTCTTCCTCTCGACTAGCGGGCCGGTTGAGCAGTTCTTC. Its protein is CASSSLFLSTSGPVEQFF.

V is TRBV5-1 and J is TRBJ2-7; tentative D call: TRBD2 (5 bases). This CDR3 contains 14 residues. Trimming stripped 5 bases from V and 3 bases from J, with 15 bases between. The germline V gene encodes CDR1 SGHRS and CDR2 YFSETQ. The CDR3 loop reads CASRRAAGFYEQYF. CDR3 DNA sequence: TGCGCCAGCAGGAGGGCAGCCGGATTCTACGAGCAGTACTTC.

V is TRBV7-2 and J is TRBJ2-1, with TRBD2 as a possible D gene (6 bases). CDR3 length: 14 residues. From germline, CDR1 is SGHTA and CDR2 FQGNSA. The V and J ends lost 5 bases and 5 bases respectively, with 13 bases between them. CDR3 protein: CASSVSGFDNEQFF. For the CDR3, the DNA is TGTGCCAGCAGCGTTAGCGGTTTTGACAATGAGCAGTTCTTC. The complete variable domain, with remaining parts taken from reference TRBV7-2 and TRBJ2-1, reads GAGVSQSPSNKVTEKGKDVELRCDPISGHTALYWYRQSLGQGLEFLIYFQGNSAPDKSGLPSDRFSAERTGGSVSTLTIQRTQQEDSAVYLCASSVSGFDNEQFFGPGTRLTVL.

V usage is TRBV7-9 and J usage is TRBJ2-7; possible D gene TRBD2, 5 bases. The CDR3 loop spans 12 amino acids. Looked up from germline, CDR1 is SEHNR and CDR2 is FQNEAQ (reference sequence). Trimming left V 0 bases short and J 9 bases short, with 9 bases between. DNA of the CDR3: TGTGCCAGCAGCTTAGCGGGAGTCTGGCAGTACTTC. Its translation is CASSLAGVWQYF.

The chain carries TRBV7-8 and TRBJ2-5; the match to TRBD2 covers 8 bases. Germline V CDR1 and CDR2: SGHVS, FQNEAQ. CDR3 length: 14 residues. V gave up 4 bases and J gave up 2 bases; unmatched junction bases: 3. CDR3 bases: TGTGCCAGCAGCTGGGTAGCGGGACAAGAGACCCAGTACTTC. Translation: CASSWVAGQETQYF. Complete variable domain (other parts from reference TRBV7-8 and TRBJ2-5): GAGVSQSPRYKVAKRGQDVALRCDPISGHVSLFWYQQALGQGPEFLTYFQNEAQLDKSGLPSDRFFAERPEGSVSTLKIQRTQQEDSAVYLCASSWVAGQETQYFGPGTRLLVL.

The chain is built from TRBV7-3 and TRBJ2-3; TRBD2 matches 8 bases. The J segment lost 4 bases and the V segment lost 6 bases, leaving 12 bases of the junction unmatched. The CDR3 is 16 residues long. Germline CDR1 reads SGHTA; CDR2 reads FQGTGA. This CDR3 reads CASRTKSGSRSDTQYF. The CDR3 nucleotides read TGTGCCAGCAGGACCAAAAGCGGGAGTAGGTCAGATACGCAGTATTTT.

The gene calls are TRBV5-4 and TRBJ1-6, with no clear D. The V gene's germline CDR1 is SGHNT and CDR2 YYREEE (reference sequence). The CDR3 has 16 amino acids. V was cut by 0 bases and J by 9 bases, with 16 bases left in between. The CDR3 spells CASSLELGIEGSPLHF. The DNA for the CDR3 is TGTGCCAGCAGCTTGGAGTTAGGGATTGAGGGTTCACCCCTCCACTTT.

The chain carries TRBV12-5 and TRBJ1-5, with 12 bases identical to TRBD1. The CDR3 has 15 residues. Germline CDR1 and CDR2: LGHNT and FRNRAP. The J segment lost 7 bases and the V segment lost 4 bases, leaving 5 bases of the junction unmatched. The CDR3 sequence is CASGWGQGAGQPQHF. CDR3 in DNA: TGTGCTAGTGGTTGGGGACAGGGGGCGGGACAGCCCCAGCATTTT.

This clone has just one count. This chain joins TRBV6-5 and TRBJ2-3; 8 bases map to TRBD2. The CDR3 has 15 residues. V lost 9 bases, J lost 3 bases, and 11 bases stayed unmatched. CDR1 is MNHEY and CDR2 is SVGAGI in the germline V gene. The CDR3 coding sequence is TGTGCCAGTGGACCCATCGGGGGGGAAACAGATACGCAGTATTTT. This encodes CASGPIGGETDTQYF.